This T cell receptor beta chain is drawn from a study of vaccination effects on CD4 cells after COVID-19. Study-wide background: Participants received two doses of either the BNT162b2 or mRNA-1273 vaccine. Study outcomes and limitations: The authors studied few convalescent patients and collected no early post-infection timepoints.

The data were produced by immunoSEQ multiplex PCR, yet TCRdb's version contains in-frame clones alone and is incomplete. The table has 40,000 to 50,000 clones, approximately 81% seen once. A note on this clone: Its antigen is as yet unknown.

CDR1 is SEHNR and CDR2 is FQNEAQ in the germline V gene (reference sequence). CDR3 length: 14 amino acids. V lost 6 bases to trimming and J lost 4 bases, with 15 bases between them. ViraFEST assay sequencing came after antigen-specific CD4+ T cells were expanded with viral peptide pools. It was after 10 days of culture that CD4+ T cells were isolated. The person had PCR-confirmed SARS-CoV-2 infection between March and December 2020. On days 3 and 7, fresh IL-2 medium replaced half the medium. The V call is TRBV7-9, the J call TRBJ2-5; D is possibly TRBD1 (6 bases). The sequence was collected from a human donor who had a prior SARS-CoV-2 infection. This material consisted of CD4+ T cells from PBMCs cultured with a peptide pool, taken before COVID-19 vaccination. The CDR3 loop is CASREQGKGETQYF. CDR3 DNA sequence: TGTGCCAGCAGAGAACAGGGCAAGGGAGAGACCCAGTACTTC.